The subject of this entry is one T cell receptor beta chain. The antigen is unknown. Repertoires were generated with immunoSEQ multiplex PCR, while TCRdb's copy carries only in-frame clones and drops some. Here the sample spans approximately 55,000 clones, more than 65% being singletons. The data belong to a study of T cell clones after liver transplantation. Overall study: In this trial, immunosuppression withdrawal was attempted within 2 years of liver transplant. Patients counted as tolerant after at least one year off all immunosuppression, enzymes not exceeding twice normal. Standard immunosuppression, with no induction, continued until 12-24 months after transplant. General observations from the study: Post-transplant, graft-donor-reactive CD4 TCRbeta sequences in blood dropped significantly in most of the 8 subjects.

Germline V CDR1 and CDR2: MNHNS, SASEGT. V dropped 6 bases and J dropped 9 bases, with 15 bases sitting between them. The CDR3 is 14 residues long. The source of this sequence is a human patient who received a liver transplant. Some T cells may arise from the graft donor. The chain is built from TRBV6-1 and TRBJ1-6, with a weak D call TRBD1 (6 bases). This specimen was CD4+ T cells from blood, taken roughly 55 months after liver transplant. The CDR3 spells CASRKGESTSPLHF. The CDR3 DNA reads TGTGCCAGCAGAAAGGGGGAGTCGACTTCACCCCTCCACTTT.